Listed below are T cell receptor beta chains from one sample, sequenced in a study of graft-versus-host responses after intestinal transplantation. These receptors' antigens are unknown. Sequenced by immunoSEQ multiplex PCR; TCRdb stores in-frame clones only, minus some. Counted here are around 88,000 clones, 83% occurring once; the ten biggest clones make up about 18%. The sample was unstimulated CD8+ T cells sorted from spleen or lymph node cells, taken before intestinal transplant. The receptor source for this set is a human donor who received an intestinal transplant. The CDR3 runs from the conserved cysteine through the conserved F or W. D genes are given only for firm matches. Clone size is given for some rows only: seen once, a few or many times, or a class if the clone is expanded.

>TRBV6-5|TRBJ2-5|NA|NA|14
TGTGCCAGCAGTTACGGAAGTGGGCAAGAGACCCAGTACTTC
CASSYGSGQETQYF
>TRBV7-9|TRBJ1-2|NA|TRBD1|15
TGTGCCAGCAGCTTCCCTGGACAGGTTAACTATGGCTACACCTTC
CASSFPGQVNYGYTF
>TRBV9|TRBJ2-1|NA|NA|13
TGTGCCAGCAGCGTAGAATACAGCAGTGAGCAGTTCTTC
CASSVEYSSEQFF
>TRBV13|TRBJ2-7|NA|TRBD2|14
TGTGCCAGCAGCGCCGGACTAGGACTTGGAGAGCAGTACTTC
CASSAGLGLGEQYF
>TRBV19|TRBJ2-3|NA|TRBD1|15
TGTGCCAGTAGTATCTGGGGACAGGGCACAGATACGCAGTATTTT
CASSIWGQGTDTQYF
>TRBV2|TRBJ2-3|NA|TRBD2|22
TGTGCCAGCAGTGAAGCCCCCCGACCCCCAGTCCGACTAGCGGGGGGGCAGGATACGCAGTATTTT
CASSEAPRPPVRLAGGQDTQYF
>TRBV6-4|TRBJ2-2|once|NA|13
TGTGCCAGCAGTGCGGGTAACACCGGGGAGCTGTTTTTT
CASSAGNTGELFF
>TRBV4-2|TRBJ2-1|NA|NA|16
TGTGCCAGCAGCCAAGAATGGCGTCCCTCCTACAATGAGCAGTTCTTC
CASSQEWRPSYNEQFF
>TRBV4-1|TRBJ2-1|NA|NA|13
TGCGCCAGCAGCACACAGGGCTACAATGAGCAGTTCTTC
CASSTQGYNEQFF
>TRBV4-1|TRBJ2-3|NA|TRBD1|15
TGCGCCAGCAGCCAAGATCCAGTTGTACGGGACAGCAAGTATTTT
CASSQDPVVRDSKYF
>TRBV6-1|TRBJ1-1|NA|NA|15
TGTGCCAGCAGTGCCCGACCTCGAGTGTACACTGAAGCTTTCTTT
CASSARPRVYTEAFF
>TRBV4-1|TRBJ2-5|NA|NA|15
TGCGCCAGCAGCCCCGTGGGAGTTGAACAAGAGACCCAGTACTTC
CASSPVGVEQETQYF
>TRBV28|TRBJ2-7|NA|TRBD2|13
TGTGCCAGCAGTTTACCGGGAGGATACGAGCAGTACTTC
CASSLPGGYEQYF
>TRBV28|TRBJ2-1|NA|TRBD2|16
TGTGCCAGCAGTTGGGGAGCGGGGGCCACTTTCAATGAGCAGTTCTTC
CASSWGAGATFNEQFF
>TRBV7-7|TRBJ2-5|NA|NA|14
TGTGCTAGCAGCTTATATATGAACGAAGAGACCCAGTACTTC
CASSLYMNEETQYF